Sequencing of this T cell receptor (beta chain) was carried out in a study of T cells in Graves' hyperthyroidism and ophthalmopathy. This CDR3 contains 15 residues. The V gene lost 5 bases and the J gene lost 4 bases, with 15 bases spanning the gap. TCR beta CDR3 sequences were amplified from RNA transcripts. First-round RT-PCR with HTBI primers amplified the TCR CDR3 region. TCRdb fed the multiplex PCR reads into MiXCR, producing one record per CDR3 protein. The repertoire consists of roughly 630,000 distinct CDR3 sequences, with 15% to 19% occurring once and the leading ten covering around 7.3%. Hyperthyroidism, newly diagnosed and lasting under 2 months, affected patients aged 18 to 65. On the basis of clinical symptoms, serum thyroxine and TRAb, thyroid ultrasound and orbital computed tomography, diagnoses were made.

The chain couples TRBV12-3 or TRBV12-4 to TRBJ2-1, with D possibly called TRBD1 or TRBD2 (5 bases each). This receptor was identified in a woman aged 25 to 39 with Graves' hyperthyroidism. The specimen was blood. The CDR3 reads CASSPLEGRYNEQFF. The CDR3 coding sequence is TGTGCCAGCAGTCCCCTTGAGGGACGTTACAATGAGCAGTTCTTC.